This T cell receptor beta chain derives from a study of Tregs in tolerant kidney transplant recipients. Recipients received nonmyeloablative bone marrow transplants from related graft donors, with transient mixed chimerism. Assay: immunoSEQ multiplex PCR; the TCRdb copy retains only in-frame clones and omits some. The profile covers roughly 70,000 clones, with approximately 89% appearing a single time and more than 3% taken by the ten largest. Germline V gene lookup returns CDR1 SGHVS and CDR2 FQNEAQ. Between the trimmed V and J ends, which lost 0 bases and 3 bases, there was a span of 15 bases. The CDR3 totals 16 residues.

This TCR came from a human patient who received a combined kidney and bone marrow transplant. Some T cells may be graft donor cells. The sequenced sample was CD4+ T cells from blood (PBMCs), obtained 6 months after the transplant. The chain has TRBV7-8 and TRBJ2-7, with D possibly TRBD1 on 6 matching bases. The CDR3 spells CASSLAARGPFYEQYF. The CDR3 DNA is TGTGCCAGCAGCTTAGCAGCCAGGGGTCCCTTCTACGAGCAGTACTTC.